This T cell receptor (beta chain) comes out of a study of CD8+ T cells in alopecia areata. The treatment is: oral pan-JAK inhibitor, 5-10 mg twice daily. Extracted RNA was reverse transcribed, and the resulting cDNA served as sequencing template. Generated by immunoSEQ multiplex PCR, the TCRdb table keeps only in-frame clones and is missing some. The repertoire holds about 190,000 clones, with roughly 60% as singletons. Trimming took 5 bases from V and 8 from J; bases not matched to a gene: 4. CDR1 is SSHAT, CDR2 FNYEAQ, per germline (reference sequence). This CDR3 comprises 13 residues. The V and J genes are TRBV7-7 and TRBJ2-1, with 9 bases lining up with TRBD1. This TCR was recovered from a human donor with alopecia areata. Sequencing was performed on CD4+ T cells sorted from blood, taken at approximately week 49, from a patient treated with tofacitinib. For the CDR3, the DNA is TGTGCCAGCAGCCCGGACAGGGGAGATGAGCAGTTCTTC. Protein: CASSPDRGDEQFF.